A single sample gave rise to the 27 T cell receptor beta chains below, sequenced in a study of shared clonotypes between healthy human individuals. Generated by immunoSEQ multiplex PCR, the TCRdb table keeps only in-frame clones and is missing some. The sample lists 400,000 to 600,000 clones; approximately 94% were seen once. The sequenced material came from naive CD4+ T cells sorted from blood. As for subset: CD45RA+ positively selected. The receptors were sampled from a woman in her 30s in good health.

The genes are TRBV10-1 and TRBJ1-2, with D hard to call. Deletions cut 3 bases from V and 5 bases from J, with 4 bases between. The CDR3 spans 11 residues. Germline V gene sequence: CDR1 WNHNN, CDR2 SYGVQD (reference sequence). The DNA of the CDR3 is TGCGCCAGCAGTGACGGGTATGGCTACACCTTC. It specifies CASSDGYGYTF.

The chain links TRBV6-5 to TRBJ2-7; D is perhaps TRBD2 (5 bases). The V gene's germline CDR1 is MNHEY and CDR2 SVGAGI. V was pared by 2 bases and J by 1 base, with 9 bases between. This CDR3 is built from 14 residues. Here the CDR3 DNA reads TGTGCCAGCAGTTACGATGAGGGTTCCTACGAGCAGTACTTC. It translates to CASSYDEGSYEQYF.

The V gene is TRBV19, the J gene TRBJ2-7, with TRBD2 as a possible D gene (7 bases). Deletions cut 6 bases from V and 5 bases from J, with 14 bases between. There are 13 residues in the CDR3. The germline gives CDR1 LNHDA, CDR2 SQIVND (reference sequence). The CDR3 protein is CASSYREGDEQYF. The CDR3 nucleotides read TGTGCCAGTAGCTACAGGGAGGGCGACGAGCAGTACTTC.

The chain carries TRBV7-7 and TRBJ2-5; TRBD2 aligns across 9 bases. This CDR3 region has 15 residues. V shed 5 bases, J shed 1 base, and the junction held 5 bases outside the gene matches. Germline CDR1 reads SSHAT; CDR2 reads FNYEAQ (reference sequence). The CDR3 loop reads CASSPLLAGQETQYF. The CDR3 DNA is TGTGCCAGCAGCCCTTTACTAGCGGGCCAAGAGACCCAGTACTTC.

V usage is TRBV10-3 and J usage is TRBJ2-7; no firm D call. Trimming left V 3 bases short and J 2 bases short, with 8 bases between. This CDR3 is built from 13 residues. Germline CDR1 ENHRY, CDR2 SYGVKD. The CDR3: CAISDDNPYEQYF. CDR3 in DNA: TGTGCCATCAGTGACGACAACCCCTACGAGCAGTACTTC.

V is TRBV27 and J is TRBJ2-3, with 12 bases lining up with TRBD2. This CDR3 is built from 19 residues. After removal of 5 bases from V and 4 bases from J, the junction contained 16 bases not matched to a gene. Looked up from germline, CDR1 is MNHEY and CDR2 is SMNVEV (reference sequence). The CDR3 DNA follows: TGTGCCAGCAGTCCCAACTCCAAAAGACTAGCGGGAGTCCCAGATACGCAGTATTTT. This sequence encodes CASSPNSKRLAGVPDTQYF.

The CDR3 nucleotides are TGTGCCAGCAGTGAAATGCTCCGGGACAGGGGGCATCAGCCCCAGCATTTT. This sequence encodes CASSEMLRDRGHQPQHF. The chain has TRBV6-1 and TRBJ1-5; 12 bases align to TRBD1. The CDR3 runs to 17 residues. Germline CDR1 MNHNS, CDR2 SASEGT. With 2 bases clipped from V and 5 bases from J, the junction kept 7 bases outside the gene matches.

The chain is built from TRBV28 and TRBJ2-7, with a weak D call TRBD2 (5 bases). Between the trimmed V and J ends, which lost 6 bases and 3 bases, there was a span of 12 bases. The CDR3 is 13 residues long. Germline CDR1 MDHEN, CDR2 SYDVKM. The DNA for the CDR3 is TGTGCCAGCAGAGGAGGACCTCTCTACGAGCAGTACTTC. Amino acids: CASRGGPLYEQYF.

Worth noting for this clone: The same CDR3 can be traced to other DNA sequences in this sample. This sequence joins TRBV5-1 and TRBJ2-3; D not certain. V was clipped by 2 bases and J by 1 base, with 8 bases between them. Germline-derived CDR1 and CDR2 are SGHRS and YFSETQ. There are 14 residues in the CDR3. DNA for the CDR3: TGCGCCAGCAGCTTTTCGGCAGGCACAGATACGCAGTATTTT. Protein sequence: CASSFSAGTDTQYF. Together with reference TRBV5-1 and TRBJ2-3, the CDR3 gives the full variable domain: KAGVTQTPRYLIKTRGQQVTLSCSPISGHRSVSWYQQTPGQGLQFLFEYFSETQRNKGNFPGRFSGRQFSNSRSEMNVSTLELGDSALYLCASSFSAGTDTQYFGPGTRLTVL.

Concerning this clone itself: One end of the junction does not line up with germline, which may come from a read error. This sequence joins TRBV5-1 and TRBJ1-1, with 8 bases aligning to TRBD1. The CDR3 totals 13 residues. Germline lookup yields CDR1 SGHRS and CDR2 YFSETQ. CDR3 sequence: CASAPSTGADAFF. CDR3 in DNA: TGCGCCAGCGCGCCTTCGACAGGGGCTGATGCTTTCTTT.

The chain joins TRBV2 to TRBJ2-7; D possibly corresponds to TRBD1 (6 bases). Trimming took off 7 bases at V and 4 bases at J, with 11 bases between the two ends. Germline CDR1 is SNHLY and CDR2 is FYNNEI. There are 12 residues in the CDR3. This CDR3 reads CASNRAFYEQYF. The CDR3 region has the DNA TGTGCCAGCAACAGGGCCTTTTACGAGCAGTACTTC.

The CDR3 bases are TGTGCCAGCTCACCACGACTAGCGGGAGGGGGCACAGATACGCAGTATTTT. Translation: CASSPRLAGGGTDTQYF. The J gene is TRBJ2-3, the V gene TRBV18; 14 bases are a match to TRBD2. Germline CDR1 and CDR2: KGHSH and LQKENI. The junction had 1 base not matched to a gene; V was cut back by 1 base and J by 1 base. The CDR3 is 17 amino acids.

This chain connects TRBV28 to TRBJ1-5; 8 bases are a match to TRBD1. V lost 6 bases, J lost 2 bases, and 15 bases stayed unmatched. The CDR3 sequence is 18 residues long. The germline V gene has CDR1 MDHEN and CDR2 SYDVKM. DNA for the CDR3: TGTGCCAGCAGCAAAGACAGGGGCCGCGACGTGGGCAATCAGCCCCAGCATTTT. Translated, it gives CASSKDRGRDVGNQPQHF.

The rearrangement uses TRBV7-9 and TRBJ1-3; 7 bases match TRBD1. Germline trimming cut 3 bases from V and 0 bases from J; bases unmatched to any gene: 5. The germline V gene encodes CDR1 SEHNR and CDR2 FQNEAQ (reference sequence). The CDR3 is 16 residues long. The CDR3 sequence is CASSFGDSYSGNTIYF. In DNA, the CDR3 is TGTGCCAGCAGCTTTGGGGACAGCTACTCTGGAAACACCATATATTTT.

The chain is built from TRBV6-6 and TRBJ2-1; D possibly corresponds to TRBD2 (6 bases). Trimming removed 4 bases at V and 2 bases at J, with 15 bases between. CDR1 is MNHNY, CDR2 SVGAGI, per germline (reference sequence). The CDR3 runs to 16 residues. Here the CDR3 DNA reads TGTGCCAGCAGTTGGGGAGGTCCGCCGCCCTACAATGAGCAGTTCTTC. Encoded protein: CASSWGGPPPYNEQFF.

The genes are TRBV7-2 and TRBJ2-7; TRBD1 matches at 8 bases. Trimming cost V 2 bases and J 1 base; bases outside gene matches: 13. Germline V gene sequence: CDR1 SGHTA, CDR2 FQGNSA. The CDR3 has 18 amino acids. The CDR3 reads CASSLFLRTDRVSYEQYF. The CDR3, as DNA: TGTGCCAGCAGCTTATTTTTACGTACGGACAGGGTGTCCTACGAGCAGTACTTC.

This clone was counted a single time. The CDR3 loop is CASSPSKGPGLSYEQYF. CDR3 nucleotide sequence: TGTGCCAGCTCACCTTCAAAGGGCCCGGGACTCAGCTACGAGCAGTACTTC. This chain connects TRBV18 to TRBJ2-7; D might be TRBD2 (6 bases). This CDR3 contains 17 residues. Germline V lookup: CDR1 KGHSH, CDR2 LQKENI. Trimming stripped 3 bases from V and 3 bases from J, with 21 bases between.

The chain recombines TRBV29-1 with TRBJ2-1; no clear D. V was trimmed by 5 bases and J by 8 bases, leaving 16 bases between them. The CDR3 has 13 residues. Germline CDR1 reads SQVTM; CDR2 reads ANQGSEA. As DNA, the CDR3 is TGCAGCGTTCCTCAGGACCTCCTCCATGAGCAGTTCTTC. It codes for CSVPQDLLHEQFF.

The rearrangement uses TRBV7-8 and TRBJ2-7, with D perhaps TRBD2 (5 bases). With 4 bases removed from V and 9 bases from J, the gap between germline ends came to 10 bases. The germline CDR1 and CDR2 sequences are SGHVS and FQNEAQ. The CDR3 is 11 amino acids. The CDR3 here is CASSSGGMQYF. The CDR3, as DNA: TGTGCCAGCAGCTCCGGAGGTATGCAGTACTTC.

The CDR3 region is CATRGTAFEAFF. The CDR3 nucleotides are TGTGCCACCCGAGGGACAGCGTTTGAAGCTTTCTTT. The rearrangement joins TRBV19 to TRBJ1-1; 7 nucleotides match TRBD1. Germline V CDR1 and CDR2: LNHDA, SQIVND (reference sequence). The V gene end was trimmed by 10 bases and the J gene end by 7 bases; junction bases not matched to a gene: 9. The CDR3 sequence is 12 residues long.

This clone was seen only once. The chain links TRBV2 to TRBJ1-4; 8 bases are a match to TRBD1. From germline, CDR1 is SNHLY and CDR2 FYNNEI. CDR3 length equals 14 residues. Trimming took 6 bases from V and 7 from J; bases not matched to a gene: 7. CDR3 DNA: TGTGCCAGCAGAGAACAGGGGGTCGTTGAAAAACTGTTTTTT. Translated, it gives CASREQGVVEKLFF.

This clone was seen only a few times. The genes are TRBV10-1 and TRBJ2-1, with 10 bases matching TRBD2. CDR3 length equals 14 residues. The ends lost 4 bases at V and 7 bases at J; junction bases unmatched: 4. Germline-derived CDR1 and CDR2 are WNHNN and SYGVQD (reference sequence). CDR3 sequence (DNA): TGCGCCAGCAGTGGGGCTAGCGGGAGTAATGAGCAGTTCTTC. The encoded protein is CASSGASGSNEQFF.

This chain connects TRBV27 to TRBJ2-5; D might be TRBD2 (6 bases). Near its end, the DNA agrees better with TRBJ2-7, so the J call may be wrong. The CDR3 spans 15 residues. Germline-derived CDR1 and CDR2 are MNHEY and SMNVEV (reference sequence). The CDR3 loop is CASSSHKSSGVEQYF. CDR3 DNA: TGTGCCAGCAGTTCCCACAAGTCCTCGGGAGTCGAGCAGTACTTC.

There are a few counts of this clone. The V gene is TRBV7-9, the J gene TRBJ1-2; possible D gene TRBD1, 6 bases. Germline CDR1 is SEHNR and CDR2 is FQNEAQ (reference sequence). Trimming cost V 0 bases and J 0 bases, with 17 bases left between them. There are 18 residues in the CDR3. CDR3 region: CASSLAGPPGTTNYGYTF. The CDR3 DNA reads as TGTGCCAGCAGCTTAGCGGGCCCCCCCGGGACAACTAACTATGGCTACACCTTC.

The rearrangement uses TRBV6-1 and TRBJ1-3; maybe TRBD1 (5 bases). V was cut by 0 bases and J by 2 bases, with 11 bases left in between. CDR3 length equals 16 residues. CDR1 MNHNS and CDR2 SASEGT come from the germline V gene. CDR3 in amino acids: CASSEAKGPPGNTIYF. CDR3 nucleotide sequence: TGTGCCAGCAGTGAAGCGAAGGGGCCCCCTGGAAACACCATATATTTT.

V gene TRBV19 combines with J gene TRBJ2-7; the D gene is possibly TRBD1 (9 bases). This CDR3 is built from 15 residues. Trimming took off 5 bases at V and 9 bases at J, with 23 bases between the two ends. Germline assignment: CDR1 LNHDA and CDR2 SQIVND (reference sequence). CDR3 nucleotide sequence: TGTGCCAGTAGTCGGGGGGGACAGGGATCTTTTCGGCAGTACTTC. It encodes CASSRGGQGSFRQYF.

The chain employs TRBV10-1 and TRBJ2-3, with TRBD2 matching 12 bases. CDR3 length: 18 amino acids. V dropped 6 bases and J dropped 4; count of bases not matched to a gene: 14. In germline, CDR1 is WNHNN, CDR2 SYGVQD (reference sequence). CDR3 nucleotide sequence: TGCGCCAGCAGCCAAACGACTAGCGGGAGTGCCGTTGCAGATACGCAGTATTTT. Translated: CASSQTTSGSAVADTQYF.